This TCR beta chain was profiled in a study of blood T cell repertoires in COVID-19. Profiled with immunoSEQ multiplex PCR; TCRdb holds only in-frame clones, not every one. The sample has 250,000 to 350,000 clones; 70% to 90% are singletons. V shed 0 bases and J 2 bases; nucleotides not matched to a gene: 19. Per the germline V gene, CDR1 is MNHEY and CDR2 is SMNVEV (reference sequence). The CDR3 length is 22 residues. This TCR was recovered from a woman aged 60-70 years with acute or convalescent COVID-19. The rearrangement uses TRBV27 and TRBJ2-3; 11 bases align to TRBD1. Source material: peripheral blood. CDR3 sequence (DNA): TGTGCCAGCAGTTTATCGAAGTTCGGGACAGGGGGTCCCCTTACCCCCACAGATACGCAGTATTTT. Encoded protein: CASSLSKFGTGGPLTPTDTQYF.